These T cell receptor beta chains were read from a single sample in a study of T cell responses to AZD1222 COVID-19 vaccine. The table came from immunoSEQ multiplex PCR; TCRdb's copy has only in-frame clones and leaves some out. This sample has some 56,000 clones, with 89% found just once. The input for sequencing was peripheral blood, taken 28 days after the second AZD1222 dose. Every receptor here comes from an adult who received the AZD1222 COVID-19 vaccine. Both conserved end residues are part of each CDR3. A D gene is named only where the DNA matches it firmly. Rows give clone size only sometimes, using once, few, many, or a class for an expanded clone.

TRBV14,.,.,TRBJ1-4,17,CASSQEVRRGYDEKLFF,TGTGCCAGCAGCCAAGAAGTTCGTCGGGGCTACGATGAAAAACTGTTTTTT
TRBV18,TRBD2,few,TRBJ2-1,15,CASSPTSDDYNEQFF,TGTGCCAGCTCACCCACTAGCGATGATTACAATGAGCAGTTCTTC
TRBV24-1,TRBD1,.,TRBJ2-1,15,CATSDFGTGYNEQFF,TGTGCCACCAGTGATTTCGGGACAGGTTATAATGAGCAGTTCTTC
TRBV3-1/TRBV3-2,TRBD2,.,TRBJ2-7,14,CASSQGLGAGEQYF,TGTGCCAGCAGCCAGGGACTAGGGGCGGGCGAGCAGTACTTC
TRBV6-2/TRBV6-3,.,.,TRBJ2-7,16,CASSYSGADRSYEQYF,TGTGCCAGCAGTTACTCTGGGGCTGACCGCTCCTACGAGCAGTACTTC
TRBV10-1,.,.,TRBJ1-1,13,CASSESREREAFF,TGCGCCAGCAGTGAGTCCAGGGAGAGAGAAGCTTTCTTT
TRBV3-1/TRBV3-2,.,.,TRBJ1-2,12,CASSHKGNGYTF,TGTGCCAGCAGCCACAAGGGAAATGGCTACACCTTC
TRBV7-8,.,.,TRBJ2-2,14,CASSPYRDTGELFF,TGTGCCAGCAGCCCATACAGGGACACCGGGGAGCTGTTTTTT
TRBV19,TRBD1,few,TRBJ2-5,15,CASSTGTGGRETQYF,TGTGCCAGTAGTACCGGGACAGGGGGCAGAGAGACCCAGTACTTC
TRBV15,TRBD1,.,TRBJ2-1,16,CATSPRTGGDYNEQFF,TGTGCCACCAGCCCCAGGACAGGGGGCGATTACAATGAGCAGTTCTTC
TRBV3-1/TRBV3-2,.,.,TRBJ1-2,13,CASSQPTGYGYTF,TGTGCCAGCAGCCAGCCGACAGGCTATGGCTACACCTTC
TRBV3-1/TRBV3-2,TRBD1,.,TRBJ1-2,16,CASSQEGTGYYYGYTF,TGTGCCAGCAGCCAAGAAGGGACAGGGTATTACTATGGCTACACCTTC
TRBV5-1,TRBD1,.,TRBJ2-7,13,CASSPRDRVEQYF,TGCGCCAGCAGCCCCCGGGACAGGGTCGAGCAGTACTTC
TRBV6-4,TRBD2,.,TRBJ2-1,15,CASSDWRTSGNEQFF,TGTGCCAGCAGTGACTGGAGGACTAGCGGTAATGAGCAGTTCTTC
TRBV2,TRBD1,.,TRBJ1-3,18,CASSELPGGDYLGNTIYF,TGTGCCAGCAGTGAGCTTCCAGGGGGTGACTACCTCGGAAACACCATATATTTT
TRBV6-1,.,.,TRBJ2-3,17,CASSEAGAGTSTDTQYF,TGTGCCAGCAGTGAAGCGGGGGCAGGGACCAGCACAGATACGCAGTATTTT
TRBV19,.,.,TRBJ2-3,14,CASSISRGGDTQYF,TGTGCCAGTAGTATATCTAGGGGCGGAGATACGCAGTATTTT
TRBV27,.,.,TRBJ1-6,14,CASSLRARGSPLHF,TGTGCCAGCAGTTTACGAGCCAGGGGTTCACCCCTCCACTTT
TRBV12-3/TRBV12-4,.,.,TRBJ1-5,13,CASSPQGNQPQHF,TGTGCCAGCAGTCCTCAGGGGAATCAGCCCCAGCATTTT
TRBV6-2/TRBV6-3,.,.,TRBJ2-4,15,CASSYSGVAKNIQYF,TGTGCCAGCAGTTACTCTGGAGTAGCCAAAAACATTCAGTACTTC
TRBV2,.,.,TRBJ1-3,13,CASSLTPGNTIYF,TGTGCCAGCAGTTTGACTCCTGGAAACACCATATATTTT